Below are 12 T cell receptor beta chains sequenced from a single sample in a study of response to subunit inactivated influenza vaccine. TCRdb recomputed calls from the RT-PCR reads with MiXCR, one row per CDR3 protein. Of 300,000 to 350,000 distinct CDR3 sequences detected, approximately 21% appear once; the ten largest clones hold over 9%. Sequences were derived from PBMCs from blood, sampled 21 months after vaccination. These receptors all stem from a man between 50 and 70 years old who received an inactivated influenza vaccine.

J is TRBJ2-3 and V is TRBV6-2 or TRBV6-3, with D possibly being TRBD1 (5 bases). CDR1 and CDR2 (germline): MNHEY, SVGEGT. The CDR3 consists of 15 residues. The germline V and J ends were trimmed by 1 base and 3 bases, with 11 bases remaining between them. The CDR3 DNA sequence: TGTGCCAGCAGTTACTTAGGGGCGCGGACAGATACGCAGTATTTT. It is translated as CASSYLGARTDTQYF.

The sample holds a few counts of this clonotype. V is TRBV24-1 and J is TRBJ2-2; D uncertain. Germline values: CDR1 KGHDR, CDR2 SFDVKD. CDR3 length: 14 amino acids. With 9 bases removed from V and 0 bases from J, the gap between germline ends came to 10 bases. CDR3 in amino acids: CATRSGSNTGELFF. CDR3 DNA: TGTGCCACCCGGTCAGGTTCGAACACCGGGGAGCTGTTTTTT.

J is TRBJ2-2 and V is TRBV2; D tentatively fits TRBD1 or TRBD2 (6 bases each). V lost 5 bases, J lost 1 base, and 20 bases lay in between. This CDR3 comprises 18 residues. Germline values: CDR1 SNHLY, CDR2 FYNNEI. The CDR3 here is CASSKIKTGSGNTGELFF. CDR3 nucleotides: TGTGCCAGCAGTAAAATAAAGACAGGTAGCGGGAACACCGGGGAGCTGTTTTTT.

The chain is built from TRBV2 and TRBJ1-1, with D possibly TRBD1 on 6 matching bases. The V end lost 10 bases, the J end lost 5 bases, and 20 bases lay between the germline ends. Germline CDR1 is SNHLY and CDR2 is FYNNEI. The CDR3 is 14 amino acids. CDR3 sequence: CAIHPSTGRTEAFF. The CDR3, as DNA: TGTGCCATCCACCCCTCGACAGGAAGGACTGAAGCTTTCTTT.

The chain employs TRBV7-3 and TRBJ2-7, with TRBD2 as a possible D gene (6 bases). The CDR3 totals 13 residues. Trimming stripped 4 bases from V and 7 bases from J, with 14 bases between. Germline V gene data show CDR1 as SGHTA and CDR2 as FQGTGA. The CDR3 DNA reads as TGTGCCAGCAGCTGGGATCGGGCGGGAGAGCAGTACTTC. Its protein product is CASSWDRAGEQYF.

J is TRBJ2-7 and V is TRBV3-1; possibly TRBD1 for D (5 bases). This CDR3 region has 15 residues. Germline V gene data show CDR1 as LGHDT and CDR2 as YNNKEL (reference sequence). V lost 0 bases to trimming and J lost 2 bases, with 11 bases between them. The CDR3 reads CASSQESGPAYEQYF. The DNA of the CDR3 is TGTGCCAGCAGCCAAGAATCAGGGCCCGCCTACGAGCAGTACTTC.

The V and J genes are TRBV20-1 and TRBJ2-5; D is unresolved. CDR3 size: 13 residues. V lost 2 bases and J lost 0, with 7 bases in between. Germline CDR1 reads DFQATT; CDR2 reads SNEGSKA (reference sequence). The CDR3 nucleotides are TGCAGTGCTAGAAACCATAACCAAGAGACCCAGTACTTC. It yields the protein CSARNHNQETQYF.

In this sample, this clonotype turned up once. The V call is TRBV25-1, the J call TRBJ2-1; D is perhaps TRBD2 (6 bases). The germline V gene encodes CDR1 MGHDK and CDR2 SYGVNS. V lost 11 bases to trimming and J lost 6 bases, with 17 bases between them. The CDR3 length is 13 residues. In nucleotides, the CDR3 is TGTGCCTCGTACTGGGAGGATTCCAATGAGCAGTTCTTC. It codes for CASYWEDSNEQFF.

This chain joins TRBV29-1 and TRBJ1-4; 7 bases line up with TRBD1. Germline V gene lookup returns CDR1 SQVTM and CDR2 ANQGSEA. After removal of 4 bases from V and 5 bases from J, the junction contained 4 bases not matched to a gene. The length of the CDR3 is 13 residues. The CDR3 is CSVGGTENEKLFF. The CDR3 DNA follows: TGCAGCGTTGGGGGGACAGAGAATGAAAAACTGTTTTTT.

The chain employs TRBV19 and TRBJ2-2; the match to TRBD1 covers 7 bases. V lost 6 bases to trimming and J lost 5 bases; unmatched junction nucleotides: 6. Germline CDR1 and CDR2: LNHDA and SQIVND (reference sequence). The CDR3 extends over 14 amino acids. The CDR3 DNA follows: TGTGCCAGTAGGACAGGGCCAAGGACCGGGGAGCTGTTTTTT. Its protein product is CASRTGPRTGELFF.

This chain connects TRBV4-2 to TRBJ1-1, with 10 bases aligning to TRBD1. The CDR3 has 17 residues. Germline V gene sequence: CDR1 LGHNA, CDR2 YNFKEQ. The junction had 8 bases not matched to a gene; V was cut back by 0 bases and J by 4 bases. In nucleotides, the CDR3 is TGTGCCAGCAGCCAAGATTTGCCGGACAGGGGGGCCACTGAAGCTTTCTTT. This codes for CASSQDLPDRGATEAFF.

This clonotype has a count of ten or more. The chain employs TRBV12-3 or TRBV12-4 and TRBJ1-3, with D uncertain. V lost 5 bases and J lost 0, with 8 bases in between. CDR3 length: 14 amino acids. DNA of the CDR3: TGTGCCAGCAGTCAGGTGTACTCTGGAAACACCATATATTTT. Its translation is CASSQVYSGNTIYF.